This T cell receptor (beta chain) was obtained from a study of cytomegalovirus exposure and HLA in healthy donors. 13 Jbeta primers and 60 Vbeta primers were used for the PCR. TCRdb's table, derived via immunoSEQ multiplex PCR, lists solely in-frame clones and lacks some. The table for this sample gives tens of thousands of clones. General observations from the study: One variant, a missense change in DCLRE1C, was linked in a later analysis to TCR beta V- and J-gene trimming.

The V end was cut by 5 bases, the J end by 3 bases, with 11 bases between. Germline V CDR1 and CDR2: MRHNA, SNTAGT. The CDR3 covers 15 residues. Worth noting for this clone: Its specificity is not known.

The genes are TRBV6-4 and TRBJ1-6, with D unclear. The sequence came from a man between 40 and 49 years old in good health and CMV-seronegative. Sequencing used PBMCs. The CDR3: CASSRFGIYNSPLHF. Here the CDR3 DNA reads TGTGCCAGCAGTCGCTTCGGGATCTATAATTCACCCCTCCACTTT.